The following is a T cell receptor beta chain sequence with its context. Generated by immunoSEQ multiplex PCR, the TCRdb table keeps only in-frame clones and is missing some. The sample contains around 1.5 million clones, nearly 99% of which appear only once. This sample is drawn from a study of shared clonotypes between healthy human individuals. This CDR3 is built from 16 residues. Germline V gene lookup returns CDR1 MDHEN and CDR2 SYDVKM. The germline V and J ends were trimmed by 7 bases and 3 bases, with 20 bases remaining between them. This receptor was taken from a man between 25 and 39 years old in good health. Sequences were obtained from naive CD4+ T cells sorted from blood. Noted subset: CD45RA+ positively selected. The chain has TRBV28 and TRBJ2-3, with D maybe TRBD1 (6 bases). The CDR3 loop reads CASTTRSRGRTDTQYF. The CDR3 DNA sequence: TGTGCCAGCACTACTAGGAGCAGGGGTAGAACAGATACGCAGTATTTT.